This TCR beta chain was found in a study of blood T cells in healthy people across ages. The second PCR ran roughly 6 to 11 cycles with a sample-barcoded 5' primer and J-beta primers. TCRdb re-derived calls from the 5' RACE reads in MiXCR, one entry per CDR3 protein. This sample yields roughly 700,000 distinct CDR3 sequences, of which approximately 30% are seen a single time; approximately 15% belongs to the top ten. This CDR3 contains 14 residues. Germline V lookup: CDR1 SNHLY, CDR2 FYNNEI. With V trimmed by 8 bases and J by 1 base, 5 bases remained unmatched. The study, taken as a whole, reports: It was found that TCR beta diversity correlated strongly with the percentage of naive T cells. Donors of long life had a larger count of naive CD4+ cells and greater diversity than aged donors. The study regarded diversity estimates from one million T cells as underestimates.

This clonotype was recorded at least ten times. Its antigen is not known. Sample donors were healthy Caucasian individuals that came from Russia, aged about 6 to 95. The chain employs TRBV2 and TRBJ1-1; 9 bases map to TRBD1. The clonotype originates from a woman older than 75 in good health. Sequenced material: blood. The CDR3 nucleotides are TGTGCCAGCGAACCACAGGGGGCGAACACTGAAGCTTTCTTT. Its translation: CASEPQGANTEAFF.